This T cell receptor (beta chain) is drawn from a study of T cell responses to AZD1222 COVID-19 vaccine. Study in general: Pooled together were second doses at about 4 or about 12 weeks.

CDR3 length: 15 amino acids. Trimming cost V 0 bases and J 5 bases; bases outside gene matches: 7. Looked up from germline, CDR1 is SGHNT and CDR2 is YYREEE (reference sequence). The protocol was immunoSEQ multiplex PCR, while the TCRdb copy is restricted to in-frame clones and leaves out a portion. The table has approximately 140,000 clones, more than 90% seen once; the top ten hold roughly 3.1%. Regarding this clone: Its specificity is not known.

Study-wide results and caveats: The study found vaccine-associated CD4 TCRs spanning spike, dominant at 160-218 and 743-854. Samples come after the peak T cell response, not at day 14. Donors, mostly white British, included more females; clonal diversity was possibly underestimated.

The receptor was isolated from an adult in good health. V gene TRBV5-4 combines with J gene TRBJ1-2; TRBD1 matches at 7 bases. The sample here was peripheral blood, taken on day 0 of AZD1222 vaccination. CDR3 DNA sequence: TGTGCCAGCAGCTTGGCAGGGGGGGCCGGGTATGGCTACACCTTC. Translation gives CASSLAGGAGYGYTF.